This TCR beta chain was retrieved from a study of persistence of HIV-infected CD4 T cells. Worth noting for this clone: The target antigen is unknown.

Cells were stimulated nonspecifically with anti-CD3/anti-CD28 magnetic beads. Sorting of responding CD4+ T cells relied on upregulated CD40 ligand together with CD69. Donors had CD4+ T cell counts above 400 cells/uL and were CMV-seropositive. The libraries were made with immunoSEQ version 4 in survey mode. Profiling relied on immunoSEQ multiplex PCR, and the TCRdb table lists in-frame clones only, not all of them. The table has around 47,000 clones, 90% to 95% seen once. This sequence was found in an adult man with HIV who was CMV-seropositive. Sample: CD4+ T cells sorted from PBMCs after approximately 19-hour stimulation, taken from a patient who received antiretroviral therapy.

CDR3 nucleotide sequence: TGTGCCAGCAGCCAACAGTCAGGGTGGACACCCCTCCACTTT. This codes for CASSQQSGWTPLHF. This sequence joins TRBV14 and TRBJ1-6, with D perhaps TRBD1 (5 bases). The germline V gene has CDR1 SGHDN and CDR2 FVKESK. Trimming shortened V by 2 bases and J by 11 bases, and 13 bases separated the two germline ends. The length of the CDR3 is 14 residues.